This TCR beta chain came from a study of cytomegalovirus exposure and HLA in healthy donors. General observations from the study: Most TCR sequences were rare, but some public TCRs occurred in many donors. Donor immune exposure was known only as CMV serostatus. Later analysis identified a missense DCLRE1C variant that was linked to TCR beta V- and J-gene trimming.

Only a few counts were recorded for this clone. Its antigen is not known. Researchers ran the PCR with 60 Vbeta and 13 Jbeta primers. Sequencing used immunoSEQ multiplex PCR; TCRdb keeps in-frame clones, though not all of them. The data contain approximately 100,000 clones, approximately 9% of them seen just once; the ten biggest clones take up 4.5% to 6%. Trimming stripped 5 bases from V and 6 bases from J, with 10 bases between. CDR1 and CDR2 from the germline V gene are GTSNPN and SVGIG (reference sequence). The CDR3 is 11 residues long. The chain employs TRBV30 and TRBJ1-1; TRBD1 is a possible D gene (5 bases). Sequencing used PBMCs. This TCR was recovered from a man aged 45-65 years in good health and CMV-seropositive. This chain's CDR3 is CAWGGDPEAFF. The DNA of the CDR3 is TGTGCCTGGGGGGGGGACCCTGAAGCTTTCTTT.